Listed below are T cell receptor beta chains from one sample, sequenced in a study of identical twins. Each CDR3 protein gets one entry after TCRdb re-called the 5' RACE reads with MiXCR. Seen here are 200,000 to 300,000 distinct CDR3 sequences, 5.5% to 8% observed once, and the top ten hold 3% to 4.5%. These data also formed part of another study, on yellow fever vaccine responses in identical twins.

The specimen sequenced was memory (CD45RO+) T cells sorted from blood. These receptor sequences come from a woman younger than 35 in good health. Both conserved end residues are part of each CDR3. D genes are given only for firm matches. Only some rows state a clone size, as once, few, many or a class for expanded clones.

cdr3_nt cdr3_aa clone_size d_call cdr3_length j_call v_call
TGTGCCAGCAGTTTTGGGGGCGGTGAAAAACTGTTTTTT CASSFGGGEKLFF many - 13 TRBJ1-4 TRBV12-3/TRBV12-4
TGTGCCAGCAGCTTAGGGCGGGGGGCAGATACGCAGTATTTT CASSLGRGADTQYF - TRBD2 14 TRBJ2-3 TRBV7-6
TGTGCCAGCAGCTTAGAATTGTATGAGCAGTTCTTC CASSLELYEQFF few - 12 TRBJ2-1 TRBV11-2
TGCAGTGCTAGAGTGACCCGTCGGGGGGTCGGGGAGCTGTTTTTT CSARVTRRGVGELFF - TRBD2 15 TRBJ2-2 TRBV20-1
TGTGCCATCACCCCTGGACAGAACACTGAAGCTTTCTTT CAITPGQNTEAFF many - 13 TRBJ1-1 TRBV10-3
TGTGCCAGCTCACCCGTCCTAGCGGGGGCGAACACCGGGGAGCTGTTTTTT CASSPVLAGANTGELFF - TRBD2 17 TRBJ2-2 TRBV18
TGCAGCGTTCGGTCCGGGACTAGCGGGAGCGGGGAGCAGTACTTC CSVRSGTSGSGEQYF - TRBD2 15 TRBJ2-7 TRBV29-1
TGTGCCAGCAGCCCATCCTGGACAGATTCCTACGAGCAGTACTTC CASSPSWTDSYEQYF - - 15 TRBJ2-7 TRBV5-4
TGTGCCAGCAGGGGGTTGGGGGCTGGGGCCAACGTCCTGACTTTC CASRGLGAGANVLTF few - 15 TRBJ2-6 TRBV28
TGTGCCAGCAGATCCCGGGACACTGAAGCTTTCTTT CASRSRDTEAFF - - 12 TRBJ1-1 TRBV2
TGTGCCAGCAGTGAACAGGGGCAGAATGAGCAGTTCTTC CASSEQGQNEQFF many - 13 TRBJ2-1 TRBV6-1
TGTGCCACCGGGTGGGGGGCCACTGAAGCTTTCTTT CATGWGATEAFF many - 12 TRBJ1-1 TRBV7-9
TGTGCCAGCAGCCGCCCGACTAGCGTCGACACCGGGGAGCTGTTTTTT CASSRPTSVDTGELFF - TRBD2 16 TRBJ2-2 TRBV5-6
TGTGCCAGCAGCTTAGGTCCCCAAGGGGAGACCCAGTACTTC CASSLGPQGETQYF few - 14 TRBJ2-5 TRBV7-3
TGTGCCAGCAGCTCACAGGGTTCCTATGGCTACACCTTC CASSSQGSYGYTF many - 13 TRBJ1-2 TRBV12-3/TRBV12-4
TGTGCCAGCAGGTTACTAGCGGGGGTCTACAATGAGCAGTTCTTC CASRLLAGVYNEQFF many TRBD2 15 TRBJ2-1 TRBV12-3/TRBV12-4
TGTGCCAGCAGCTTAGGTTCTAGCGGGACGGATGAGCAGTTCTTC CASSLGSSGTDEQFF few TRBD2 15 TRBJ2-1 TRBV11-2
TGTGCCAGCAGTTTAGGGGTGCGTCAGCCCCAGCATTTT CASSLGVRQPQHF many - 13 TRBJ1-5 TRBV12-3/TRBV12-4
TGTGCCAGCTCACCACCGGAGGGATTTTCCTACAATGAGCAGTTCTTC CASSPPEGFSYNEQFF few - 16 TRBJ2-1 TRBV18
TGCGCCAGCAGCCACCAGCGGGGCTACAATGAGCAGTTCTTC CASSHQRGYNEQFF few TRBD2 14 TRBJ2-1 TRBV4-1
TGTGCCAGCAGGGCGGGGGGCCCCACTAATGAAAAACTGTTTTTT CASRAGGPTNEKLFF - - 15 TRBJ1-4 TRBV12-3/TRBV12-4
TGTGCCAGCAGCCATCTTTCTAAAGCTTTCTTT CASSHLSKAFF - - 11 TRBJ1-1 TRBV3-1
TGTGCCAGCAGCGTCGGATTGACTAATCAGCCCCAGCATTTT CASSVGLTNQPQHF few - 14 TRBJ1-5 TRBV9
TGTGCCAGCAGTGATCGGACTAGCGGGAGCCATGAGCAGTTCTTC CASSDRTSGSHEQFF few TRBD2 15 TRBJ2-1 TRBV6-4
TGCGCCAGCAGCTGGGCCTGGGGCACGAACACTGAAGCTTTCTTT CASSWAWGTNTEAFF many - 15 TRBJ1-1 TRBV5-1
TGCGCCAGCAGCTTGCCAGGCGGGGAAAATGAAAAACTGTTTTTT CASSLPGGENEKLFF few - 15 TRBJ1-4 TRBV5-1
TGTGCCAGCAGTGACTTTAGGGGCACGAACACTGAAGCTTTCTTT CASSDFRGTNTEAFF many - 15 TRBJ1-1 TRBV25-1
TGTGCCAGCAGTCCGTACACCTCCAGCTCCTACAATGAGCAGTTCTTC CASSPYTSSSYNEQFF - - 16 TRBJ2-1 TRBV6-1